One sample yielded the 27 T cell receptor beta chains listed below, sequenced in a study of blood T cell repertoires in COVID-19. Measured with immunoSEQ multiplex PCR; TCRdb has only the in-frame clones, and not every one. Of approximately 190,000 clones in the sample, roughly 80% are singletons; the top ten hold 15% to 20%. Sequencing was carried out using peripheral blood. The receptors shown here come from a man aged 55 to 70 with active or convalescent COVID-19.

The rearrangement uses TRBV3-1 (or the pseudogene TRBV3-2) and TRBJ2-2, with 7 positions matching TRBD1. Losses at the gene ends were 4 bases for V and 4 bases for J; bases not matched to a gene: 9. Looked up from germline, CDR1 is LGHDT and CDR2 is YNNKEL (reference sequence). The CDR3 is 16 amino acids. The CDR3 here is CASSRYTGTATGELFF. The DNA of the CDR3 is TGTGCCAGCAGCCGCTATACCGGGACAGCCACCGGGGAGCTGTTTTTT.

This clone has more than one count but fewer than ten. In DNA, the CDR3 is TGTGCCAGCTCACCACTGGGGGCCCGAGACGGAAACACCATATATTTT. It is translated as CASSPLGARDGNTIYF. The chain couples TRBV18 to TRBJ1-3; a possible D gene is TRBD1 (6 bases). This CDR3 has 16 amino acids. Germline V gives CDR1 KGHSH, CDR2 LQKENI. Trimming took 1 base from V and 4 from J, leaving 14 bases between them. Based on the CDR3 plus reference TRBV18 and TRBJ1-3, the full variable domain is NAGVMQNPRHLVRRRGQEARLRCSPMKGHSHVYWYRQLPEEGLKFMVYLQKENIIDESGMPKERFSAEFPKEGPSILRIQQVVRGDSAAYFCASSPLGARDGNTIYFGEGSWLTVV.

The chain is built from TRBV24-1 and TRBJ2-7, with 7 bases matching TRBD2. The CDR3 is made up of 17 amino acids. The V gene's germline CDR1 is KGHDR and CDR2 SFDVKD. The V gene end was trimmed by 4 bases and the J gene end by 4 bases; junction bases not matched to a gene: 15. The CDR3 nucleotides are TGTGCCACCAGTGAGAACCGGGACGCCGGCGGGAGATACGAGCAGTACTTC. Translation gives CATSENRDAGGRYEQYF.

This clone came up once. The V gene is TRBV28, the J gene TRBJ2-3; maybe TRBD2 (5 bases). Germline CDR1 MDHEN, CDR2 SYDVKM. V gave up 5 bases and J gave up 6 bases, with 12 bases separating them. CDR3 length: 13 amino acids. CDR3 region: CASSPHSGDTQYF. The CDR3 DNA is TGTGCCAGCAGTCCCCACTCGGGGGATACGCAGTATTTT.

The chain combines TRBV3-1 (or the pseudogene TRBV3-2) with TRBJ2-7, with D tentatively TRBD1 (6 bases). This CDR3 comprises 17 residues. Germline CDR1 and CDR2: LGHDT and YNNKEL (reference sequence). V lost 3 bases to trimming and J lost 4 bases, with 22 bases between them. DNA of the CDR3: TGTGCCAGCAGCCACCCTCCGACAGGCGCCTACGGTTACGAGCAGTACTTC. Amino acid sequence: CASSHPPTGAYGYEQYF.

This chain joins TRBV7-2 and TRBJ1-2; D remains ambiguous. The CDR3 extends over 13 amino acids. The V gene lost 2 bases and the J gene lost 5 bases, with 9 bases spanning the gap. CDR1 and CDR2 (germline): SGHTA, FQGNSA. The CDR3 DNA reads as TGTGCCAGCAGCTTACGGTCCCGATATGGCTACACCTTC. Translation gives CASSLRSRYGYTF.

The rearrangement uses TRBV5-4 and TRBJ2-2; 9 nucleotides line up with TRBD1. Germline CDR1 SGHNT, CDR2 YYREEE (reference sequence). The CDR3 loop spans 14 amino acids. The ends lost 3 bases at V and 6 bases at J; junction bases unmatched: 3. CDR3 nucleotide sequence: TGTGCCAGCAGCTCCGGACAGGGGTCCGGGGAGCTGTTTTTT. It specifies CASSSGQGSGELFF.

V gene TRBV6-5 combines with J gene TRBJ1-2; the match to TRBD1 covers 7 bases. Germline trimming cut 5 bases from V and 8 bases from J; bases unmatched to any gene: 8. Germline V gene data show CDR1 as MNHEY and CDR2 as SVGAGI. The CDR3 runs to 13 residues. DNA for the CDR3: TGTGCCAGCAGTAGGGACAGCCGAAGGGGCTACACCTTC. It translates to CASSRDSRRGYTF.

The chain employs TRBV2 and TRBJ2-5, with D tentatively TRBD1 (5 bases). CDR3 length: 14 amino acids. CDR1 is SNHLY and CDR2 is FYNNEI in the germline V gene. V lost 1 base, J lost 5 bases, and 11 bases lay in between. The CDR3 sequence: CASSEGQGRETQYF. DNA for the CDR3: TGTGCCAGCAGTGAAGGGCAGGGCAGGGAGACCCAGTACTTC.

This clone was recorded a few times. The J gene is TRBJ2-3, the V gene TRBV3-1 (or the pseudogene TRBV3-2), with 8 bases aligning to TRBD1. The CDR3 spans 14 residues. Germline values: CDR1 LGHDT, CDR2 YNNKEL (reference sequence). V gave up 1 base and J gave up 4 bases; unmatched junction bases: 1. The CDR3 DNA is TGTGCCAGCAGCCAAGGACAGGGGCCAGATACGCAGTATTTT. It specifies CASSQGQGPDTQYF.

The genes are TRBV7-3 and TRBJ2-1; D uncertain. CDR3 size: 14 residues. The germline gives CDR1 SGHTA, CDR2 FQGTGA. V was shortened by 5 bases and J by 7 bases, with 15 bases between the two germline ends. In DNA, the CDR3 is TGTGCCAGCAGCCCCCAGCCAACGAGGAATGAGCAGTTCTTC. The encoded protein is CASSPQPTRNEQFF.

The chain is built from TRBV14 and TRBJ2-7, with 9 positions matching TRBD1. This CDR3 has 16 amino acids. The V and J ends lost 0 bases and 2 bases, in that order; junction bases with no gene match: 5. Per the germline V gene, CDR1 is SGHDN and CDR2 is FVKESK. CDR3 region: CASSQEVGTGPYEQYF. The CDR3 DNA follows: TGTGCCAGCAGCCAAGAAGTCGGGACAGGGCCCTACGAGCAGTACTTC.

This clone has more than one count but fewer than ten. This chain uses TRBV19 with TRBJ1-4, with TRBD1 as a possible D gene (5 bases). Germline V CDR1 and CDR2: LNHDA, SQIVND (reference sequence). The CDR3 spans 13 residues. Trimming took off 9 bases at V and 7 bases at J, with 15 bases between the two ends. The CDR3 is CASRAGRAEKLFF. CDR3 coding DNA: TGTGCCAGCAGGGCAGGACGTGCTGAAAAACTGTTTTTT.

The chain joins TRBV7-6 to TRBJ1-5; D ambiguous. CDR3 length equals 14 residues. The germline V and J ends were trimmed by 1 base and 8 bases, with 12 bases remaining between them. Germline CDR1 is SGHVS and CDR2 is FNYEAQ. CDR3 DNA: TGTGCCAGCAGCTTAGGGCTCGGGAATAAGCCCCAGCATTTT. It yields the protein CASSLGLGNKPQHF.

The chain is built from TRBV27 and TRBJ1-1, with unresolved D. The germline gives CDR1 MNHEY, CDR2 SMNVEV (reference sequence). The V end lost 5 bases, the J end lost 0 bases, and 19 bases lay between the germline ends. The CDR3 sequence is 17 residues long. CDR3 sequence: CASSKIFGGMVNTEAFF. CDR3 bases: TGTGCCAGCAGTAAGATCTTTGGCGGGATGGTGAACACTGAAGCTTTCTTT.

The chain has TRBV27 and TRBJ2-5, with 14 bases matching TRBD2. J lost 5 bases, V lost 5 bases, and 10 bases had no gene match. Germline CDR1 MNHEY, CDR2 SMNVEV (reference sequence). The CDR3 consists of 17 residues. In nucleotides, the CDR3 is TGTGCCAGCAGTCACAGTCTGACTAGCGGGAGGGCGGAGACCCAGTACTTC. Residues: CASSHSLTSGRAETQYF.

This chain connects TRBV5-6 to TRBJ2-5; perhaps TRBD2 as D (5 bases). The CDR3 is 15 residues long. Trimming left V 4 bases short and J 0 bases short, with 13 bases between. Germline V lookup: CDR1 SGHDT, CDR2 YYEEEE. The CDR3 is CASSPITRDQETQYF. CDR3 nucleotide sequence: TGTGCCAGCAGCCCTATCACTAGAGACCAAGAGACCCAGTACTTC.

This rearrangement joins TRBV6-5 to TRBJ2-3; tentative D call: TRBD2 (5 bases). Germline V gives CDR1 MNHEY, CDR2 SVGAGI. V lost 6 bases, J lost 1 base, and 14 bases lay in between. This CDR3 is 15 amino acids long. CDR3 coding DNA: TGTGCCAGCAGCCCAACCGGGATCCGCACAGATACGCAGTATTTT. This codes for CASSPTGIRTDTQYF.

The CDR3 DNA follows: TGTGCCAGCGCAGGGGGCGACGAGACCCAGTACTTC. It specifies CASAGGDETQYF. The chain has TRBV6-5 and TRBJ2-5; 8 bases map to TRBD1. Germline trimming cut 8 bases from V and 5 bases from J; bases unmatched to any gene: 4. The germline V gene encodes CDR1 MNHEY and CDR2 SVGAGI. This CDR3 is built from 12 residues.

CDR3 bases: TGTGCCAGCAGTTTAAACGGGATCCACAATGAGCAGTTCTTC. As protein: CASSLNGIHNEQFF. The chain is built from TRBV27 and TRBJ2-1; maybe TRBD2 (5 bases). This CDR3 is built from 14 residues. Germline CDR1 is MNHEY and CDR2 is SMNVEV (reference sequence). The germline V and J ends were trimmed by 2 bases and 5 bases, with 10 bases remaining between them.

The J gene is TRBJ2-1, the V gene TRBV6-2 or TRBV6-3; TRBD2 matches at 12 bases. This CDR3 contains 15 residues. Germline V gene sequence: CDR1 MNHEY, CDR2 SVGEGT. Trimming cost V 6 bases and J 8 bases; bases outside gene matches: 8. The CDR3 nucleotides are TGTGCCAGCAGCCTGACTAGCGGGAGTAGGGATGAGCAGTTCTTC. It codes for CASSLTSGSRDEQFF.

The CDR3 bases are TGTGCCAGTAGTAACACGGGCAGGGTTGCAGATACGCAGTATTTT. The encoded protein is CASSNTGRVADTQYF. The chain employs TRBV19 and TRBJ2-3; a possible D gene is TRBD1 (5 bases). Trimming pared 4 bases from V and 4 bases from J, leaving 15 bases between. Germline V gene lookup returns CDR1 LNHDA and CDR2 SQIVND (reference sequence). This CDR3 spans 15 amino acids.

This chain links TRBV5-4 with TRBJ1-2; possible D gene TRBD1, 5 bases. CDR1 and CDR2 (germline): SGHNT, YYREEE (reference sequence). The CDR3 runs 16 residues. Deletions cut 4 bases from V and 0 bases from J, with 16 bases between. In DNA form, the CDR3 reads TGTGCCAGCAGCGAGCGGGGGGGGAGATCTAACTATGGCTACACCTTC. Protein: CASSERGGRSNYGYTF.

This rearrangement joins TRBV7-9 to TRBJ1-1; no clear D. This CDR3 has 12 amino acids. Germline-derived CDR1 and CDR2 are SEHNR and FQNEAQ (reference sequence). V was shortened by 5 bases and J by 5 bases, with 9 bases between the two germline ends. The CDR3 loop is CASSDPGTEAFF. Here the CDR3 DNA reads TGTGCCAGCAGCGACCCGGGAACTGAAGCTTTCTTT.

This clone was counted between two and nine times. The gene calls are TRBV18 and TRBJ1-5; D perhaps matches TRBD1 (5 bases). Germline V lookup: CDR1 KGHSH, CDR2 LQKENI. This CDR3 is 14 amino acids long. V was shortened by 2 bases and J by 5 bases, with 10 bases between the two germline ends. CDR3 in DNA: TGTGCCAGCTCACCAGACAGTCTCGATCAGCCCCAGCATTTT. It is translated as CASSPDSLDQPQHF.

V usage is TRBV7-9 and J usage is TRBJ1-5; D perhaps matches TRBD1 (6 bases). Trimming took 6 bases from V and 0 from J, leaving 12 bases between them. Germline values: CDR1 SEHNR, CDR2 FQNEAQ (reference sequence). CDR3 length equals 15 residues. The CDR3 reads CASSFQGSSNQPQHF. The CDR3 DNA is TGTGCCAGCAGTTTCCAGGGGTCTAGCAATCAGCCCCAGCATTTT.

The CDR3 nucleotides read TGTGCCACCAGTGACCCGCTTAGTGAGGAGGGCCGGAATGAGCAGTTCTTC. This translates into CATSDPLSEEGRNEQFF. The gene calls are TRBV24-1 and TRBJ2-1; D perhaps matches TRBD2 (6 bases). From germline, CDR1 is KGHDR and CDR2 SFDVKD. V was shortened by 4 bases and J by 7 bases, with 22 bases between the two germline ends. CDR3 size: 17 residues.